The rows below give T cell receptor beta chains drawn from one sample of a study of pediatric ulcerative colitis. Profiling relied on immunoSEQ multiplex PCR, and the TCRdb table lists in-frame clones only, not all of them. Among about 15,000 clones listed, around 90% were seen once. Sequencing used blood. Receptor source: a boy between 10 and 17 years old with moderate ulcerative colitis. CDR3s include the opening cysteine and the closing phenylalanine or tryptophan. D genes are given only for firm matches. A clone size is listed for some rows: how often the clone was seen (once, few, many), or a class if it is expanded.

d_call	v_call	clone_size	j_call	cdr3_nt	cdr3_aa
.	TRBV28	.	TRBJ1-2	TGTGCCAGCAGTTCCGGTGGGGGAGGCTATGGCTACACCTTC	CASSSGGGGYGYTF
.	TRBV4-2	.	TRBJ2-1	TGTGCCAGCAGCGAAGCGCGGACTGTTTTATTTATGGATGAGCAGTTCTTC	CASSEARTVLFMDEQFF
.	TRBV28	.	TRBJ2-7	TGTGCCAGCAGTACGGTCCACGAGCAGTACTTC	CASSTVHEQYF
.	TRBV5-1	.	TRBJ2-1	TGCGCCAGCAGCGCTTCAGGGGCGGGAAATGAGCAGTTCTTC	CASSASGAGNEQFF
TRBD1	TRBV7-6	.	TRBJ1-6	TGTGCCAGCAGCCTAGGACAGGGCCTCTATAATTCACCCCTCCACTTT	CASSLGQGLYNSPLHF
.	TRBV28	.	TRBJ2-1	TGTGCCAGCAGTTTTTTTCGGGGGCGCAATGAGCAGTTCTTC	CASSFFRGRNEQFF
TRBD1	TRBV27	.	TRBJ2-3	TGTGCCAGCAGTTCGGGACAGAATACGCAGTATTTT	CASSSGQNTQYF
.	TRBV5-1	.	TRBJ2-7	TGCGCCAGCGGGATACAGGCCTCAACCTACGAGCAGTACTTC	CASGIQASTYEQYF
TRBD1	TRBV5-1	once	TRBJ2-7	TGCGCCAGCAGCTTCACAGGGGGCGGATACGAGCAGTACTTC	CASSFTGGGYEQYF
TRBD1	TRBV5-6	.	TRBJ1-2	TGTGCCAGCAGCCTAGACAGGGGGCGCTTACCTGGCTACACCTTC	CASSLDRGRLPGYTF
TRBD2	TRBV9	.	TRBJ2-1	TGTGCCAGCAGCGTAGGTCGTAGCGGGGTGCCAGCCTACAATGAGCAGTTCTTC	CASSVGRSGVPAYNEQFF
.	TRBV30	.	TRBJ1-2	TGTGCCTGGAGTGGTCCTAACTATGGCTACACCTTC	CAWSGPNYGYTF
.	TRBV7-9	once	TRBJ2-5	TGTGCCAGCAGCTTAAGTTCTGCCGGTCGGGGGGCAGAGACCCAGTACTTC	CASSLSSAGRGAETQYF
.	TRBV21-1	.	TRBJ2-5	TGTGCCAGCATTCCGCGTTTGACCCAAGAGACCCAGTACTTC	CASIPRLTQETQYF
.	TRBV19	.	TRBJ1-1	TGTGCCAGTAGCAGCTGGGGTACAAGGAGGAACACTGAAGCTTTCTTT	CASSSWGTRRNTEAFF
.	TRBV27	.	TRBJ2-2	TGTGCCAGCAGTTTACCCGGGGAATCGAGGGAGCTGTTTTTT	CASSLPGESRELFF
.	TRBV12-5	.	TRBJ1-1	TGTGCTAGTGACGATTCCGCCCGACCAGGTATGGCTTTCTTT	CASDDSARPGMAFF
.	TRBV5-1	.	TRBJ2-2	TGCGCCAGCAGCCAAAGGGGACACTTGAACACCGGGGAGCTGTTTTTT	CASSQRGHLNTGELFF
.	TRBV7-2	.	TRBJ2-1	TGTGCCAGCAGCGCGCGGGACCCGCTCTCCTACAATGAGCAGTTCTTC	CASSARDPLSYNEQFF
.	TRBV5-4	.	TRBJ2-1	TGTGCCAGTACCCGCGAGAGCTCCTACAATGAGCAGTTCTTC	CASTRESSYNEQFF
.	TRBV6-6	few	TRBJ1-2	TGTGCCAGCAGTCCCTCCGGGACCCCGCATGGCTACACCTTC	CASSPSGTPHGYTF